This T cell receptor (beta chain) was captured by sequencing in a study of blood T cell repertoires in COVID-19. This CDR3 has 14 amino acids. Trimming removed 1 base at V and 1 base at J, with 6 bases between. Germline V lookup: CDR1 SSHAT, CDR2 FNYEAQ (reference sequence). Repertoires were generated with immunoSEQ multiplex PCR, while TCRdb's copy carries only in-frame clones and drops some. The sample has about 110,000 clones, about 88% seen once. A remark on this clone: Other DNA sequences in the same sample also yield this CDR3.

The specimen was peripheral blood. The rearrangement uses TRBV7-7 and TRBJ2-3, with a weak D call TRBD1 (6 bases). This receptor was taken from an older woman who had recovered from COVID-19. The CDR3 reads CASSLGQGTDTQYF. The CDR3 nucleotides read TGTGCCAGCAGCTTAGGACAGGGCACAGATACGCAGTATTTT.